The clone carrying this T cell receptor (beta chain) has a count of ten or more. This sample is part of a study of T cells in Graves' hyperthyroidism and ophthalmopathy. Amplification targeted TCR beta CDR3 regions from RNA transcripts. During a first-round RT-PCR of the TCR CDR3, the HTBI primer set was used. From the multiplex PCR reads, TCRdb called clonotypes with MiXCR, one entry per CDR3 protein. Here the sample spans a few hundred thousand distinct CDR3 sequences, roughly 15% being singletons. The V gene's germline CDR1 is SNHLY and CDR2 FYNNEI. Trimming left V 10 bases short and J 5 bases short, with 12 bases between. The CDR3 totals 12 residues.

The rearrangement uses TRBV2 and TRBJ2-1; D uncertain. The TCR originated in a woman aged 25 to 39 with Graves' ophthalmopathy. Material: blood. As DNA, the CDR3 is TGTGCCACGCTATACTATGACAATGAGCAGTTCTTC. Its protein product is CATLYYDNEQFF.